These T cell receptor beta chains were read from a single sample in a study of radiation and T cells in renal cell carcinoma. Data came from immunoSEQ multiplex PCR; TCRdb stores just in-frame clones and leaves some out. This sample has about 130,000 clones; 70% to 90% occur once, and the top ten carry about 1.9%. The sequences come from blood, collected from a patient whose treatment included radiotherapy and nephrectomy. Source of these receptors: a woman aged 55-69 years with renal cell carcinoma. CDR3s include the opening cysteine and the closing phenylalanine or tryptophan. The D gene is left open where the match is weak. Some rows have no size entry. The others give once, few or many, or a class for an expanded clone.

TRBV6-1	NA	TRBJ1-5	TRBD1	CASSVQQGEQPQHF	TGTGCCAGCAGTGTTCAACAGGGGGAACAGCCCCAGCATTTT
TRBV6-5	NA	TRBJ1-3	NA	CASSTDGYSGNTIYF	TGTGCCAGCAGTACAGACGGCTACTCTGGAAACACCATATATTTT
TRBV29-1	NA	TRBJ1-2	NA	CSVGNLNGYTF	TGCAGCGTTGGGAACTTAAATGGCTACACCTTC
TRBV4-1	once	TRBJ2-5	NA	CASSPRGGGETQYF	TGCGCCAGCAGCCCCAGGGGGGGAGGAGAGACCCAGTACTTC
TRBV15	NA	TRBJ2-7	NA	CATSRARTSYEQYF	TGTGCCACCAGCAGAGCCAGGACCTCCTACGAGCAGTACTTC
TRBV5-1	NA	TRBJ1-4	TRBD1	CASSLQGFNEKLFF	TGCGCCAGCAGCCTACAGGGGTTTAATGAAAAACTGTTTTTT
TRBV14	many	TRBJ1-1	NA	CASSQDWRRRGTEAFF	TGTGCCAGCAGCCAAGATTGGAGACGGCGGGGGACTGAAGCTTTCTTT
TRBV27	NA	TRBJ1-5	NA	CASSQGIGQPQHF	TGTGCCAGTTCACAGGGAATTGGACAGCCCCAGCATTTT
TRBV28	few	TRBJ1-1	TRBD1	CASSPGTGGLMNTEAFF	TGTGCCAGCAGCCCGGGGACAGGGGGCCTCATGAACACTGAAGCTTTCTTT
TRBV6-6	NA	TRBJ1-1	NA	CASSFGAVRTEAFF	TGTGCCAGCAGTTTTGGGGCCGTACGCACTGAAGCTTTCTTT
TRBV4-2	NA	TRBJ1-6	TRBD1	CASSLGTGNSPLHF	TGTGCCAGCAGCCTCGGGACAGGGAATTCACCCCTCCACTTT
TRBV2	NA	TRBJ2-1	TRBD2	CASSPTSGGPYEQFF	TGTGCCAGCAGTCCGACTAGCGGGGGGCCCTATGAGCAGTTCTTC
TRBV4-1	NA	TRBJ2-5	NA	CASSSGVEETQYF	TGCGCCAGCTCGTCCGGCGTAGAAGAGACCCAGTACTTC
TRBV6-4	NA	TRBJ2-6	NA	CASSVASGANVLTF	TGTGCCAGCAGTGTGGCCTCTGGGGCCAACGTCCTGACTTTC
TRBV7-9	NA	TRBJ2-3	NA	CASSLVRGGSTDTQYF	TGTGCCAGCAGCTTAGTCAGGGGCGGGAGCACAGATACGCAGTATTTT
TRBV5-4	NA	TRBJ2-1	TRBD2	CASSTTSGNSNEQFF	TGTGCCAGCAGCACGACTAGCGGGAACTCGAATGAGCAGTTCTTC
TRBV10-3	NA	TRBJ1-1	NA	CAISAAPENTEAFF	TGTGCCATCAGTGCCGCCCCTGAGAACACTGAAGCTTTCTTT
TRBV4-2	NA	TRBJ2-5	TRBD2	CASSQNGLAGALQGTQYF	TGTGCCAGCAGCCAAAACGGACTAGCGGGGGCCCTTCAGGGGACCCAGTACTTC
TRBV6-6	NA	TRBJ1-1	NA	CASKVYGNTEAFF	TGTGCCAGCAAGGTTTACGGGAACACTGAAGCTTTCTTT
TRBV6-6	once	TRBJ2-1	TRBD1	CASSPGQSNEQFF	TGTGCCAGCAGTCCGGGACAGAGCAATGAGCAGTTCTTC
TRBV5-1	NA	TRBJ2-6	NA	CASRAPAGANVLTF	TGCGCCAGCAGGGCCCCCGCTGGGGCCAACGTCCTGACTTTC
TRBV9	NA	TRBJ2-3	NA	CASSLSGGLMADTQYF	TGTGCCAGCAGCCTCTCGGGCGGTCTTATGGCAGATACGCAGTATTTT
TRBV6-1	NA	TRBJ1-3	TRBD1	CASDLRGLGGNTIYF	TGTGCCAGCGACCTCAGGGGGCTGGGGGGAAACACCATATATTTT
TRBV14	NA	TRBJ1-2	NA	CASSPGTPLTNYGYTF	TGTGCCAGCAGTCCCGGGACACCCCTTACTAACTATGGCTACACCTTC
TRBV4-2	NA	TRBJ2-1	NA	CASSQELVDGRSYNEQFF	TGTGCCAGCAGCCAAGAGCTAGTAGACGGTCGGTCCTACAATGAGCAGTTCTTC
TRBV25-1	NA	TRBJ1-2	TRBD1	CASSEWTGHGYTF	TGTGCCAGCAGTGAGTGGACAGGGCATGGCTACACCTTC
TRBV27	NA	TRBJ1-2	NA	CASSLGGEGYGYTF	TGTGCCAGCAGTTTGGGGGGTGAGGGCTATGGCTACACCTTC
TRBV7-3	NA	TRBJ1-1	NA	CASSLGRNTEAFF	TGTGCCAGCAGCTTAGGACGGAACACTGAAGCTTTCTTT
TRBV19	NA	TRBJ1-1	TRBD1	CASRRDRVNTEAFF	TGTGCCAGTAGAAGGGACAGGGTGAACACTGAAGCTTTCTTT
TRBV9	NA	TRBJ1-2	NA	CASSVGALMNYGYTF	TGTGCCAGCAGCGTAGGGGCCTTGATGAACTATGGCTACACCTTC
TRBV2	NA	TRBJ2-3	NA	CASSVPERRAGTDTQYF	TGTGCCAGCAGTGTTCCCGAACGCCGGGCCGGTACAGATACGCAGTATTTT
TRBV2	NA	TRBJ2-1	TRBD1	CASSEFSGTADEQFF	TGTGCCAGCAGTGAATTCTCCGGGACAGCCGATGAGCAGTTCTTC
TRBV7-9	NA	TRBJ1-2	NA	CASSSASENLRPNYGYTF	TGTGCCAGCAGCTCCGCCTCTGAAAACCTGAGACCTAACTATGGCTACACCTTC
TRBV30	NA	TRBJ2-1	NA	CAWMESHEQFF	TGTGCCTGGATGGAAAGCCATGAGCAGTTCTTC
TRBV18	once	TRBJ2-7	TRBD1	CASSPPGRGRTEQYF	TGTGCCAGCTCACCACCGGGCAGGGGGAGAACCGAGCAGTACTTC
TRBV2	NA	TRBJ2-7	TRBD1	CASRARTGGSYEQYF	TGTGCCAGCAGGGCTCGGACAGGGGGATCCTACGAGCAGTACTTC
TRBV29-1	NA	TRBJ2-1	TRBD2	CSVTSGKLYNEQFF	TGCAGCGTGACTAGCGGGAAACTCTACAATGAGCAGTTCTTC